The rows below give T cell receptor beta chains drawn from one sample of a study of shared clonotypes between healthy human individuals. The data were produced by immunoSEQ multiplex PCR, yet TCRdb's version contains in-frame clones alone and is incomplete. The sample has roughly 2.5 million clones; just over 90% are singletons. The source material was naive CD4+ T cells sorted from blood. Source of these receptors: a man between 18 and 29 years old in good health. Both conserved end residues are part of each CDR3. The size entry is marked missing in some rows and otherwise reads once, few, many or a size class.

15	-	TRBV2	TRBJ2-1	CATQTSGGAFNEQFF
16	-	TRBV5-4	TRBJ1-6	CASSSYKDRGSSPLHF
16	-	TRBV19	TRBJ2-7	CASSRGTGTGPYEQYF
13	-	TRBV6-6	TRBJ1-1	CASKGAANTEAFF
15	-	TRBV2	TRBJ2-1	CASSGDSGAYNEQFF
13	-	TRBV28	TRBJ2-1	CASSSGANNEQFF
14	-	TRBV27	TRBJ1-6	CASSGAAVNSPLHF
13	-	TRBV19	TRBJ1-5	CATREAGNQPQHF
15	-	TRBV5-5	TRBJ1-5	CASSPDRGGNQPQHF
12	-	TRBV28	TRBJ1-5	CASGLLDQPQHF
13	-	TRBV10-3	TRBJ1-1	CAISYQGASGTFF
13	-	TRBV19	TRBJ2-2	CASSEPNTGELFF
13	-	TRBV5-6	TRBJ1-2	CASSLVRKSGYTF
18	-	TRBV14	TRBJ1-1	CASSQEGLNRPLDTEAFF
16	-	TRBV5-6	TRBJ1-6	CASSEPRPGGSSPLHF
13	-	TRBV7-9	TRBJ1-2	CASSFPRAEGYTF
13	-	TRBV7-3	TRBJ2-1	CASSLGPPGEQFF
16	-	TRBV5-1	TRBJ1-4	CASSLAGGGINEKLFF
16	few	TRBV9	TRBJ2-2	CASSVGGGANTGELFF
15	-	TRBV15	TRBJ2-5	CATSRPDRLQETQYF